The 24 T cell receptor beta chains given below trace back to one sample, sequenced in a study of cytomegalovirus exposure and HLA in healthy donors. Amplification used 60 Vbeta primers and 13 Jbeta primers. Sequencing used immunoSEQ multiplex PCR; TCRdb keeps in-frame clones, though not all of them. The repertoire holds roughly 200,000 clones, with 70% to 80% as singletons. The sequenced sample consisted of PBMCs. The receptor source for this set is a man aged 25-45 years in good health and CMV-seronegative.

The rearrangement uses TRBV6-5 and TRBJ2-7; TRBD1 might be the D (6 bases). CDR3 length: 14 amino acids. CDR1 and CDR2 (germline): MNHEY, SVGAGI. Between the trimmed V and J ends, which lost 2 bases and 0 bases, there was a span of 8 bases. The CDR3 sequence: CASSYGTSSYEQYF. The CDR3 DNA is TGTGCCAGCAGTTACGGGACAAGCTCCTACGAGCAGTACTTC.

The CDR3 bases are TGTGCCAGCAGTGAAAGGTTGAGGGTATCCTACAATGAGCAGTTCTTC. This gives the protein CASSERLRVSYNEQFF. The chain links TRBV2 to TRBJ2-1; weak D call: TRBD2 (5 bases). This CDR3 contains 16 residues. Deletions cut 2 bases from V and 1 base from J, with 12 bases between. CDR1 and CDR2 from the germline V gene are SNHLY and FYNNEI.

The chain combines TRBV28 with TRBJ1-5; D not certain. The CDR3 loop spans 14 amino acids. In germline, CDR1 is MDHEN, CDR2 SYDVKM. V lost 5 bases and J lost 6, with 14 bases in between. CDR3 coding DNA: TGTGCCAGCAGTCCCCTATTACGGGGTCAGCCCCAGCATTTT. Translating it yields CASSPLLRGQPQHF.

The DNA of the CDR3 is TGTGCCAGCAGTTTCTCCAGGGCGGTCGGGGAGCTGTTTTTT. Protein: CASSFSRAVGELFF. V usage is TRBV27 and J usage is TRBJ2-2, with D possibly being TRBD1 (5 bases). The CDR3 consists of 14 residues. Germline CDR1 is MNHEY and CDR2 is SMNVEV (reference sequence). V lost 3 bases and J lost 7, with 12 bases in between.

A single count supports this clone. The rearrangement links TRBV9 to TRBJ2-3; 7 bases are shared with TRBD2. The length of the CDR3 is 13 residues. V trimming: 6 bases; J trimming: 0 bases; junction bases outside the gene matches: 1. Germline-derived CDR1 and CDR2 are SGDLS and YYNGEE. The CDR3: CASMGGSTDTQYF. In DNA, the CDR3 is TGTGCCAGCATGGGGGGGAGCACAGATACGCAGTATTTT. Full variable domain (rest looked up from reference TRBV9 and TRBJ2-3): DSGVTQTPKHLITATGQRVTLRCSPRSGDLSVYWYQQSLDQGLQFLIQYYNGEERAKGNILERFSAQQFPDLHSELNLSSLELGDSALYFCASMGGSTDTQYFGPGTRLTVL.

The J gene is TRBJ1-3, the V gene TRBV13; TRBD1 matches at 8 bases. CDR1 PRHDT and CDR2 FYEKMQ come from the germline V gene (reference sequence). The junction had 6 bases not matched to a gene; V was cut back by 4 bases and J by 7 bases. The length of the CDR3 is 14 residues. The CDR3 sequence is CASSYGQGTNTIYF. The CDR3 bases are TGTGCCAGCAGCTACGGACAGGGTACGAACACCATATATTTT.

The chain joins TRBV2 to TRBJ1-2; a weak D match, TRBD1 (6 bases). Germline values: CDR1 SNHLY, CDR2 FYNNEI. This CDR3 comprises 15 residues. Deletions cut 0 bases from V and 4 bases from J, with 12 bases between. CDR3 residues: CASSEALGGLYGYTF. The CDR3 nucleotides are TGTGCCAGCAGTGAAGCGCTTGGGGGCCTCTATGGCTACACCTTC.

This clone showed up just once. The chain links TRBV7-2 to TRBJ2-1; TRBD2 agrees at 13 bases. Trimming removed 0 bases from V and 15 bases from J; junction bases left unmatched: 2. The length of the CDR3 is 13 residues. CDR1 and CDR2 from the germline V gene are SGHTA and FQGNSA. The CDR3 region is CASSLARTSGGFF. DNA of the CDR3: TGTGCCAGCAGCTTAGCGAGGACTAGCGGGGGGTTCTTC.

This rearrangement joins TRBV6-1 to TRBJ2-3; tentative D call: TRBD2 (6 bases). The germline V gene encodes CDR1 MNHNS and CDR2 SASEGT. The CDR3 consists of 14 residues. V lost 7 bases, J lost 1 base, and 12 bases lay in between. The CDR3 protein is CASIRASGTDTQYF. CDR3 DNA: TGTGCCAGCATTAGGGCTAGCGGCACAGATACGCAGTATTTT.

The V call is TRBV29-1, the J call TRBJ1-1, with a tentative D call TRBD1 (5 bases). The CDR3 covers 13 residues. Germline-derived CDR1 and CDR2 are SQVTM and ANQGSEA. The V gene lost 7 bases and the J gene lost 4 bases, with 16 bases spanning the gap. The CDR3: CSGGTGPATEAFF. DNA for the CDR3: TGCAGCGGGGGAACAGGTCCGGCCACTGAAGCTTTCTTT.

This clone was found a few times. The chain carries TRBV7-9 and TRBJ1-5; tentatively, D is TRBD1 (6 bases). Germline V gene lookup returns CDR1 SEHNR and CDR2 FQNEAQ (reference sequence). There are 17 residues in the CDR3. The V end was cut by 2 bases, the J end by 0 bases, with 14 bases between. In DNA form, the CDR3 reads TGTGCCAGCAGCTTACATCAGGGGTCTTATAGCAATCAGCCCCAGCATTTT. This translates into CASSLHQGSYSNQPQHF.

The chain is built from TRBV2 and TRBJ1-1, with D unclear. The CDR3 contains 13 residues. Trimming pared 7 bases from V and 6 bases from J, leaving 15 bases between. The germline CDR1 and CDR2 sequences are SNHLY and FYNNEI. For the CDR3, the DNA is TGTGCCAGCACCCTCCTTCGTCAGGCTGAAGCTTTCTTT. Translated, it gives CASTLLRQAEAFF.

This clone was counted between two and nine times. The chain uses TRBV18 and TRBJ2-7, with D possibly TRBD1 on 5 matching bases. Germline V gives CDR1 KGHSH, CDR2 LQKENI. Trimming shortened V by 0 bases and J by 0 bases, and 12 bases separated the two germline ends. The CDR3 extends over 16 amino acids. The chain's CDR3 is CASSPPLTGRSYEQYF. Written as DNA, the CDR3 is TGTGCCAGCTCACCACCGCTAACAGGTCGCTCCTACGAGCAGTACTTC.

This clone was observed a single time. This sequence joins TRBV6-1 and TRBJ2-2; D remains ambiguous. CDR3 length equals 13 residues. The V gene's germline CDR1 is MNHNS and CDR2 SASEGT. V was pared by 2 bases and J by 5 bases, with 6 bases between. The CDR3 loop reads CASSEFATGELFF. CDR3 bases: TGTGCCAGCAGTGAATTCGCGACCGGGGAGCTGTTTTTT.

The rearrangement joins TRBV5-4 to TRBJ2-3; 7 bases are shared with TRBD2. Germline CDR1 and CDR2: SGHNT and YYREEE (reference sequence). The CDR3 runs to 15 residues. V dropped 4 bases and J dropped 0; count of bases not matched to a gene: 5. CDR3 coding DNA: TGTGCCAGCAGCAAGGGACTAACTAGCACAGATACGCAGTATTTT. It specifies CASSKGLTSTDTQYF.

CDR3 sequence reads: CASLTLYRQKSYSNQPQHF. The CDR3 DNA reads TGTGCCAGTCTAACCTTATATCGACAGAAAAGTTATAGCAATCAGCCCCAGCATTTT. The rearrangement joins TRBV19 to TRBJ1-5; perhaps TRBD1 as D (5 bases). Looked up from germline, CDR1 is LNHDA and CDR2 is SQIVND (reference sequence). This CDR3 contains 19 residues. V was clipped by 8 bases and J by 0 bases, with 26 bases between them.

CDR3 amino acids: CASSLEQGAFVGNTIYF. CDR3 bases: TGCGCCAGCAGCCTAGAACAGGGGGCTTTCGTGGGAAACACCATATATTTT. The rearrangement uses TRBV5-1 and TRBJ1-3, with TRBD1 matching 9 bases. V lost 4 bases and J lost 4; bases outside the gene matches: 12. The germline V gene has CDR1 SGHRS and CDR2 YFSETQ. The CDR3 runs 17 residues.

The chain combines TRBV29-1 with TRBJ2-5, with 11 bases fitting TRBD2. CDR3 length: 17 residues. Germline CDR1 SQVTM, CDR2 ANQGSEA. Unmatched junction bases numbered 10, after V lost 0 bases and J lost 4 bases. The CDR3 DNA follows: TGCAGCGTTGAAGATGATAGCGGGAGGGGAAGGGGAGAGACCCAGTACTTC. Translated, it gives CSVEDDSGRGRGETQYF. The entire variable domain, with the rest obtained from reference TRBV29-1 and TRBJ2-5, is as follows: SAVISQKPSRDICQRGTSLTIQCQVDSQVTMMFWYRQQPGQSLTLIATANQGSEATYESGFVIDKFPISRPNLTFSTLTVSNMSPEDSSIYLCSVEDDSGRGRGETQYFGPGTRLLVL.

V and J are TRBV2 and TRBJ1-6, with 7 bases identical to TRBD1. J was trimmed by 0 bases and V by 6 bases; bases with no gene match: 14. CDR3 length: 19 amino acids. Germline lookup yields CDR1 SNHLY and CDR2 FYNNEI. CDR3: CASRTGTSSEGSYNSPLHF. The DNA for the CDR3 is TGTGCCAGCAGGACAGGGACATCCTCGGAAGGCTCCTATAATTCACCCCTCCACTTT.

The chain recombines TRBV30 with TRBJ2-7; weak D call: TRBD1 (6 bases). The CDR3 contains 13 residues. Trimming stripped 5 bases from V and 0 bases from J, with 11 bases between. Germline CDR1 reads GTSNPN; CDR2 reads SVGIG (reference sequence). CDR3 region: CAWQPGHSYEQYF. DNA for the CDR3: TGTGCCTGGCAACCGGGACACTCCTACGAGCAGTACTTC.

This chain links TRBV6-1 with TRBJ1-4, with TRBD1 as a possible D gene (6 bases). The germline CDR1 and CDR2 sequences are MNHNS and SASEGT. Between the trimmed V and J ends, which lost 4 bases and 0 bases, there was a span of 12 bases. This CDR3 is built from 16 residues. The CDR3 loop reads CASSVGWTATNEKLFF. The CDR3 DNA sequence: TGTGCCAGCAGTGTTGGGTGGACAGCAACTAATGAAAAACTGTTTTTT.

The V call is TRBV5-1, the J call TRBJ2-7, with 8 bases aligning to TRBD2. Germline loops: CDR1 SGHRS, CDR2 YFSETQ. This CDR3 is built from 13 residues. V was clipped by 2 bases and J by 3 bases; unmatched bases: 1. In DNA, the CDR3 is TGCGCCAGCAGCTTTGGGACTAGCTACGAGCAGTACTTC. It translates to CASSFGTSYEQYF.

A note on this clone: Germline is not matched at one junction end, which may reflect a read error. This chain links TRBV7-9 with TRBJ2-3; D is unresolved. Germline V CDR1 and CDR2: SEHNR, FQNEAQ (reference sequence). The CDR3 is 12 residues long. The CDR3 bases are TGTTCCAGCAGCTTTATCCCGGATACGCAGTATTTT. Its protein is CSSSFIPDTQYF.

The rearrangement uses TRBV2 and TRBJ1-5, with 11 bases lining up with TRBD1. This CDR3 comprises 17 residues. Germline values: CDR1 SNHLY, CDR2 FYNNEI. The ends lost 4 bases at V and 2 bases at J; junction bases unmatched: 7. CDR3 protein: CASSGGQGAPGNQPQHF. The CDR3 DNA sequence: TGTGCCAGCAGTGGCGGACAGGGGGCTCCCGGCAATCAGCCCCAGCATTTT.